These 7 T cell receptor beta chains originate from one sample sequenced in a study of cytomegalovirus exposure and HLA in healthy donors. Primers for the PCR totalled 60 Vbeta and 13 Jbeta. Sequenced by immunoSEQ multiplex PCR; TCRdb stores in-frame clones only, minus some. This table has fewer than 250,000 clones, 65% to 85% appearing once. The sequenced sample consisted of PBMCs. Receptors were obtained from a woman between 18 and 30 years old in good health and CMV-seronegative.

This clone was seen more than once but under ten times. The chain is built from TRBV6-5 and TRBJ2-3; 11 bases match TRBD2. Germline lookup yields CDR1 MNHEY and CDR2 SVGAGI. The trim removed 7 bases at V and 6 bases at J, leaving 9 bases unmatched. This CDR3 comprises 15 residues. CDR3 loop: CASKGLAGGRDTQYF. DNA of the CDR3: TGTGCCAGCAAAGGGCTAGCGGGAGGTAGGGATACGCAGTATTTT.

The chain has TRBV5-4 and TRBJ2-1; D gene ambiguous. CDR1 SGHNT and CDR2 YYREEE come from the germline V gene (reference sequence). Between the trimmed V and J ends, which lost 0 bases and 9 bases, there was a span of 4 bases. This CDR3 spans 11 amino acids. CDR3 residues: CASSLDLEQFF. The DNA of the CDR3 is TGTGCCAGCAGCTTGGATCTTGAGCAGTTCTTC.

The rearrangement links TRBV28 to TRBJ1-4; no clear D gene. The germline V gene has CDR1 MDHEN and CDR2 SYDVKM. The CDR3 loop spans 14 amino acids. Trimming cost V 6 bases and J 2 bases, with 10 bases left between them. CDR3 region: CASRFGGTNEKLFF. The DNA for the CDR3 is TGTGCCAGCAGATTCGGAGGCACTAATGAAAAACTGTTTTTT.

This sequence joins TRBV7-8 and TRBJ1-5; no firm D call. This CDR3 contains 15 residues. Trimming cost V 5 bases and J 4 bases, with 15 bases left between them. CDR1 is SGHVS, CDR2 FQNEAQ, per germline. CDR3 protein: CASSAGIDLNQPQHF. The CDR3, as DNA: TGTGCCAGCAGCGCGGGGATAGATCTGAATCAGCCCCAGCATTTT. Filled out from reference TRBV7-8 and TRBJ1-5, the complete variable domain reads GAGVSQSPRYKVAKRGQDVALRCDPISGHVSLFWYQQALGQGPEFLTYFQNEAQLDKSGLPSDRFFAERPEGSVSTLKIQRTQQEDSAVYLCASSAGIDLNQPQHFGDGTRLSIL.

The chain joins TRBV19 to TRBJ1-1; 10 bases match TRBD1. The V segment lost 6 bases and the J segment 1 base; nucleotides outside the gene matches: 5. CDR1 is LNHDA and CDR2 is SQIVND in the germline V gene (reference sequence). This CDR3 region has 15 residues. CDR3 DNA: TGTGCCAGTAGGACAAGACAGGGGGCGAACACTGAAGCTTTCTTT. Its translation is CASRTRQGANTEAFF.

This clone was observed a single time. This rearrangement joins TRBV19 to TRBJ1-2; 9 bases line up with TRBD1. CDR1 and CDR2 (germline): LNHDA, SQIVND (reference sequence). Unmatched junction bases numbered 3, after V lost 4 bases and J lost 6 bases. The CDR3 is 13 amino acids. CDR3 DNA: TGTGCCAGTAGTAGTAGACAGGGGGATGGCTACACCTTC. This sequence encodes CASSSRQGDGYTF.

V and J are TRBV19 and TRBJ1-6; D is possibly TRBD1 (5 bases). The CDR3 contains 14 residues. The germline CDR1 and CDR2 sequences are LNHDA and SQIVND (reference sequence). V was pared by 6 bases and J by 9 bases, with 15 bases between. CDR3 sequence: CASRGTAGVSPLHF. The CDR3 DNA sequence: TGTGCCAGTAGGGGGACCGCGGGAGTTTCACCCCTCCACTTT.